Listed below are T cell receptor beta chains from one sample, sequenced in a study of human T cells and chemical hapten exposure. Each CDR3 protein gets one entry after TCRdb re-called the reads with MiXCR. The sample has about 120,000 distinct CDR3 sequences, around 9% seen once. The sequenced sample was whole blood. These TCRs come from a human donor in good health. Some clones in this sample may be carry-over from other donors' samples. Each CDR3 is given with its conserved first and last residue. Each record gives: V gene, CDR3 protein.

V gene: TRBV18; CDR3 protein: CASSPGDPGNTIYF
V gene: TRBV15; CDR3 protein: CATSRGTAINIQYF
V gene: TRBV7-9; CDR3 protein: CASSLASGANVLTF
V gene: TRBV4-2; CDR3 protein: CASSQEGTGRSPLHF
V gene: TRBV11-2; CDR3 protein: CASSLDGTGFNQPQHF
V gene: TRBV12-3/TRBV12-4; CDR3 protein: CASSPGQGGRSPLHF
V gene: TRBV7-9; CDR3 protein: CASSLDPGSSYNEQFF
V gene: TRBV20-1; CDR3 protein: CSAHRTSGRTDTQYF
V gene: TRBV27; CDR3 protein: CASSLVLTMPDTQYF
V gene: TRBV6-2/TRBV6-3; CDR3 protein: CASSPTSGTGRSNQPQHF
V gene: TRBV6-5; CDR3 protein: CASSYARVRDSPLHF
V gene: TRBV7-2; CDR3 protein: CASSPSLGDPGELFF
V gene: TRBV5-1; CDR3 protein: CASSLGAAYEQYF
V gene: TRBV6-6; CDR3 protein: CASSYLGASSEQYF
V gene: TRBV5-1; CDR3 protein: CASRMGLAGEEQFF